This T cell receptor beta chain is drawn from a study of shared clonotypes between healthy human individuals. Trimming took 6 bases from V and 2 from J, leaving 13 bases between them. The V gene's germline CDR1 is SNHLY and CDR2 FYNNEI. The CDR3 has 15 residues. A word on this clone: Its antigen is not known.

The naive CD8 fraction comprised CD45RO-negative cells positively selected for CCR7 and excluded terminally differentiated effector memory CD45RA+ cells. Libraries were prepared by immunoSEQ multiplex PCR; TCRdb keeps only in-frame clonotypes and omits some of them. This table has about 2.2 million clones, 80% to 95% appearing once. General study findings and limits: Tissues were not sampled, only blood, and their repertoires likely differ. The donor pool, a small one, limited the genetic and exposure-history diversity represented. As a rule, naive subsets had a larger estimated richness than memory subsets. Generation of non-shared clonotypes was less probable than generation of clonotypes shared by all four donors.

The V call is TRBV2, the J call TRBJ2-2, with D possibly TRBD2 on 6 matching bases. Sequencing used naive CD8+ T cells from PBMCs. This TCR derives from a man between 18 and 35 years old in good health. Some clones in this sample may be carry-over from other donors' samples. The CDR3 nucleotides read TGTGCCAGCAGCTTCGGGACTCTCAACACCGGGGAGCTGTTTTTT. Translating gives CASSFGTLNTGELFF.